This passage covers 6 T cell receptor beta chains from one sample sequenced in a study of blood T cells in healthy people across ages. Alongside a J-beta primer mix, a sample-barcoded 5' primer served in a second PCR lasting about 7 to 11 cycles. TCRdb used MiXCR to reprocess the 5' RACE reads, holding one entry per CDR3 protein. The table lists over a million distinct CDR3 sequences, approximately 63% of them singletons. Sequenced material: blood. Source of these receptors: a man younger than 35 in good health.

V and J are TRBV12-3 or TRBV12-4 and TRBJ1-6, with D unresolved. This CDR3 is built from 17 residues. V dropped 8 bases and J dropped 8 bases, with 25 bases sitting between them. The CDR3 spells CASAPPPGNVGHSPLHF. CDR3 DNA: TGTGCCAGCGCCCCCCCGCCCGGGAACGTGGGTCATTCACCCCTCCACTTT.

V gene TRBV3-1 combines with J gene TRBJ2-3; D not resolved. The V gene's germline CDR1 is LGHDT and CDR2 YNNKEL (reference sequence). This CDR3 is built from 16 residues. V was clipped by 5 bases and J by 0 bases, with 15 bases between them. The CDR3 loop reads CASSADSPWSTDTQYF. CDR3 nucleotide sequence: TGTGCCAGCAGCGCCGACTCGCCCTGGAGCACAGATACGCAGTATTTT.

This clonotype was found many times. The J gene is TRBJ2-5, the V gene TRBV3-1, with 9 bases identical to TRBD1. CDR1 LGHDT and CDR2 YNNKEL come from the germline V gene (reference sequence). J lost 9 bases, V lost 0 bases, and 17 bases had no gene match. This CDR3 region has 18 residues. The CDR3: CASSQESRTGEPGRPQYF. CDR3 DNA: TGTGCCAGCAGCCAAGAGTCCCGGACAGGGGAGCCCGGGAGACCCCAGTACTTC.

This clonotype turned up a few times. CDR3 residues: CASSQEAGSGGGNEQYF. For the CDR3, the DNA is TGTGCCAGCAGCCAAGAAGCTGGGAGCGGGGGAGGTAACGAGCAGTACTTC. This chain connects TRBV4-2 to TRBJ2-7; 8 bases are shared with TRBD2. V gave up 0 bases and J gave up 5 bases; unmatched junction bases: 12. Germline CDR1 LGHNA, CDR2 YNFKEQ. This CDR3 has 17 residues.

This clonotype was observed a single time. The rearrangement uses TRBV5-1 and TRBJ2-1; TRBD1 matches at 8 bases. After removal of 0 bases from V and 0 bases from J, the junction contained 2 bases not matched to a gene. The CDR3 runs to 16 residues. Per germline, CDR1 SGHRS and CDR2 YFSETQ. Here the CDR3 DNA reads TGCGCCAGCAGCTTGGGGGGACAGGCCTCCTACAATGAGCAGTTCTTC. Translating gives CASSLGGQASYNEQFF.

A few counts support this clonotype. The chain is built from TRBV25-1 and TRBJ2-5; 8 bases fit TRBD1. Germline CDR1 reads MGHDK; CDR2 reads SYGVNS. There are 15 residues in the CDR3. V trimming: 3 bases; J trimming: 4 bases; junction bases outside the gene matches: 7. The CDR3 loop is CASSEWTGSTETQYF. CDR3 in DNA: TGTGCCAGCAGTGAGTGGACAGGGTCAACAGAGACCCAGTACTTC.